This paragraph covers one T cell receptor beta chain sequence. This sample stems from a study of CD8 T cells in Susac syndrome. The RNA input was roughly 0.45 to 1 ug, and it was reverse transcribed with random hexamers. One entry per CDR3 protein results from TCRdb running MiXCR on the immunoSEQ multiplex PCR reads. This table has 130,000 or so distinct CDR3 sequences, roughly 95% appearing once. CDR3 length: 13 residues. Between the trimmed V and J ends, which lost 4 bases and 5 bases, there was a span of 12 bases. CDR1 and CDR2 (germline): MNHEY, SVGAGI. This clonotype was sampled from a human donor with Susac syndrome. Sequenced material: CD4+ T cells from PBMCs. This chain links TRBV6-5 with TRBJ2-7; unclear D gene. CDR3 amino acids: CASSLRDNNEQYF. Here the CDR3 DNA reads TGTGCCAGCAGTTTGAGAGACAATAACGAGCAGTACTTC.